This TCR beta chain stems from a study of Ad26.COV2.S vaccination and SARS-CoV-2 variants. On the study more broadly: Once or twice, 56 days apart, Ad26.COV2.S was delivered intramuscularly.

The sample's treatment: roughly 18 received Ad26.COV2.S at low or high dose, single or two shots; roughly five received placebo; per-sample allocation not given. It was on day 63 after the first vaccine or placebo injection that samples were taken. Profiled with immunoSEQ multiplex PCR; TCRdb holds only in-frame clones, not every one. The table lists about 480,000 clones, roughly 89% of them singletons, with around 13% in the top ten. The germline CDR1 and CDR2 sequences are SGHRS and YFSETQ. This CDR3 has 16 amino acids. The V end was cut by 3 bases, the J end by 3 bases, with 16 bases between. The chain carries TRBV5-1 and TRBJ2-1; TRBD2 might be the D (7 bases). The receptor was derived from a person between 18 and 60 years old who received the Ad26.COV2.S COVID-19 vaccine or a placebo. Sequenced material: peripheral blood, taken in a trial of Ad26.COV2.S vaccine versus placebo. The CDR3 nucleotides read TGCGCCAGCAGCTGGGCTCGCGGGGGCAGCTACAATGAGCAGTTCTTC. Protein: CASSWARGGSYNEQFF.